The 30 T cell receptor beta chains in this list originate from one sample, sequenced in a study of blood T cell repertoires in COVID-19. Sequenced by immunoSEQ multiplex PCR; TCRdb stores in-frame clones only, minus some. The sample yields more than 400,000 clones, 90% seen once. Sequenced material: PBMCs or T cells enriched from blood (not recorded which). These receptors were collected from a man aged 18 to 29 who had recovered from COVID-19.

The genes are TRBV5-8 and TRBJ2-7, with D perhaps matching TRBD1 (5 bases). Trimming left V 0 bases short and J 2 bases short, with 9 bases between. Germline CDR1 and CDR2: SGHTS and YDEGEE. This CDR3 is built from 14 residues. For the CDR3, the DNA is TGTGCCAGCAGCTTGGATCGGACAACCTACGAGCAGTACTTC. Protein product: CASSLDRTTYEQYF.

The J gene is TRBJ2-2, the V gene TRBV27; D call uncertain. V was trimmed by 6 bases and J by 6 bases, leaving 11 bases between them. The CDR3 length is 13 residues. CDR1 MNHEY and CDR2 SMNVEV come from the germline V gene (reference sequence). CDR3 amino acids: CASSPNGPGELFF. DNA of the CDR3: TGTGCCAGCAGCCCAAATGGCCCCGGGGAGCTGTTTTTT.

The V gene is TRBV7-8, the J gene TRBJ2-7, with D possibly matching TRBD2 (6 bases). V gave up 5 bases and J gave up 2 bases, with 19 bases separating them. Per the germline V gene, CDR1 is SGHVS and CDR2 is FQNEAQ. The CDR3 length is 16 residues. The CDR3 sequence: CASSPRNRRGTYEQYF. The CDR3 DNA reads as TGTGCCAGCAGCCCCCGTAACAGGAGGGGAACCTACGAGCAGTACTTC. Complete variable domain (other parts from reference TRBV7-8 and TRBJ2-7): GAGVSQSPRYKVAKRGQDVALRCDPISGHVSLFWYQQALGQGPEFLTYFQNEAQLDKSGLPSDRFFAERPEGSVSTLKIQRTQQEDSAVYLCASSPRNRRGTYEQYFGPGTRLTVT.

This chain uses TRBV28 with TRBJ1-2; unclear D gene. Germline V CDR1 and CDR2: MDHEN, SYDVKM. The CDR3 loop spans 13 amino acids. Trimming cost V 3 bases and J 7 bases, with 12 bases left between them. CDR3 in DNA: TGTGCCAGCAGTTTGCCGGGGTTCCCTGGCTACACCTTC. Amino acid sequence: CASSLPGFPGYTF.

The chain carries TRBV7-8 and TRBJ1-6; possibly TRBD1 for D (6 bases). Germline V lookup: CDR1 SGHVS, CDR2 FQNEAQ. V was clipped by 4 bases and J by 7 bases, with 14 bases between them. The CDR3 spans 15 residues. The CDR3 loop is CASSSRTGPNSPLHF. DNA for the CDR3: TGTGCCAGCAGCTCGCGTACAGGGCCAAATTCACCCCTCCACTTT. Full variable domain (outside the CDR3, taken from reference TRBV7-8 and TRBJ1-6): GAGVSQSPRYKVAKRGQDVALRCDPISGHVSLFWYQQALGQGPEFLTYFQNEAQLDKSGLPSDRFFAERPEGSVSTLKIQRTQQEDSAVYLCASSSRTGPNSPLHFGNGTRLTVT.

The chain carries TRBV11-3 and TRBJ1-2; D unclear. Germline V lookup: CDR1 SGHNT, CDR2 YENEEA. V was shortened by 1 base and J by 8 bases, with 8 bases between the two germline ends. The CDR3 loop spans 12 amino acids. The CDR3 DNA is TGTGCCAGCAGCTTAGCCGAGTGGGGCTACACCTTC. Protein: CASSLAEWGYTF.

The J gene is TRBJ2-3, the V gene TRBV6-6; possibly TRBD1 for D (6 bases). The CDR3 extends over 15 amino acids. Germline CDR1 MNHNY, CDR2 SVGAGI (reference sequence). The V gene lost 8 bases and the J gene lost 1 base, with 16 bases spanning the gap. In DNA form, the CDR3 reads TGTGCCAGCGCCGACGGGACAATAGGCACAGATACGCAGTATTTT. This encodes CASADGTIGTDTQYF.

This chain links TRBV28 with TRBJ1-2, with TRBD1 as a possible D gene (6 bases). CDR1 and CDR2 (germline): MDHEN, SYDVKM. This CDR3 comprises 15 residues. With 5 bases removed from V and 3 bases from J, the gap between germline ends came to 16 bases. CDR3 sequence (DNA): TGTGCCAGCAGTGACTCTCGGGGGGCAGACTATGGCTACACCTTC. It is translated as CASSDSRGADYGYTF.

This clone has just one count. The gene calls are TRBV3-1 (or the pseudogene TRBV3-2) and TRBJ2-1; 11 bases fit TRBD2. V shed 4 bases, J shed 3 bases, and the junction held 8 bases outside the gene matches. This CDR3 spans 17 amino acids. Germline values: CDR1 LGHDT, CDR2 YNNKEL (reference sequence). CDR3 protein: CASSPRKLAGDYNEQFF. The CDR3 region has the DNA TGTGCCAGCAGCCCTAGAAAACTAGCGGGGGACTACAATGAGCAGTTCTTC.

The chain has TRBV11-2 and TRBJ2-2; D is possibly TRBD2 (6 bases). Germline-derived CDR1 and CDR2 are SGHAT and FQNNGV. The CDR3 sequence is 19 residues long. Trimming cost V 1 base and J 4 bases, with 22 bases left between them. Here the CDR3 DNA reads TGTGCCAGCAGCTTAGCCCCGGCCCCGGGAGTAACGGTCACCGGGGAGCTGTTTTTT. It codes for CASSLAPAPGVTVTGELFF.

The gene calls are TRBV10-3 and TRBJ2-5, with D possibly matching TRBD1 (5 bases). The germline V gene has CDR1 ENHRY and CDR2 SYGVKD. The CDR3 loop spans 14 amino acids. Trimming stripped 10 bases from V and 1 base from J, with 16 bases between. CDR3 sequence (DNA): TGTGCCAGCTCCTGGGCAGGGCTCCAAGAGACCCAGTACTTC. It is translated as CASSWAGLQETQYF.

This chain links TRBV6-1 with TRBJ1-1; TRBD1 matches 11 bases. Trimming removed 4 bases from V and 4 bases from J; junction bases left unmatched: 20. CDR1 is MNHNS, CDR2 SASEGT, per germline. CDR3 length: 20 amino acids. CDR3: CASSVPDRDRGIKVSTEAFF. DNA of the CDR3: TGTGCCAGCAGTGTGCCTGACCGGGACAGGGGGATAAAAGTGAGCACTGAAGCTTTCTTT.

This clone has more than one count but fewer than ten. The V gene is TRBV10-1, the J gene TRBJ2-7; 7 bases match TRBD2. Trimming cost V 5 bases and J 7 bases; bases outside gene matches: 5. CDR1 and CDR2 from the germline V gene are WNHNN and SYGVQD (reference sequence). This CDR3 is 12 amino acids long. The CDR3 here is CASSTSVGEQYF. CDR3 DNA sequence: TGCGCCAGCAGTACTAGCGTCGGGGAGCAGTACTTC.

This chain connects TRBV30 to TRBJ2-1; TRBD2 might be the D (7 bases). Germline V gene sequence: CDR1 GTSNPN, CDR2 SVGIG (reference sequence). Trimming removed 7 bases at V and 7 bases at J, with 11 bases between. The CDR3 is made up of 11 amino acids. The CDR3 region has the DNA TGTGCCTTGAGGGGGGGAAATGAGCAGTTCTTC. Translating gives CALRGGNEQFF.

The CDR3 sequence: CARTFAKLATNNEQFF. The CDR3 DNA is TGTGCCCGAACCTTTGCTAAACTAGCCACGAACAATGAGCAGTTCTTC. The rearrangement joins TRBV2 to TRBJ2-1, with a possible D match to TRBD2 (6 bases). The CDR3 contains 16 residues. Trimming pared 11 bases from V and 5 bases from J, leaving 25 bases between. Germline V gene sequence: CDR1 SNHLY, CDR2 FYNNEI. The whole variable domain, filled in from reference TRBV2 and TRBJ2-1, reads EPEVTQTPSHQVTQMGQEVILRCVPISNHLYFYWYRQILGQKVEFLVSFYNNEISEKSEIFDDQFSVERPDGSNFTLKIRSTKLEDSAMYFCARTFAKLATNNEQFFGPGTRLTVL.

The gene calls are TRBV27 and TRBJ1-1; 7 nucleotides match TRBD1. The CDR3 has 15 amino acids. CDR1 is MNHEY, CDR2 SMNVEV, per germline (reference sequence). Unmatched junction bases numbered 6, after V lost 0 bases and J lost 5 bases. Here the CDR3 reads CASSLSAGGGTEAFF. In DNA form, the CDR3 reads TGTGCCAGCAGTTTATCGGCAGGGGGAGGAACTGAAGCTTTCTTT.

The chain is built from TRBV7-2 and TRBJ2-3; 12 nucleotides line up with TRBD2. There are 16 residues in the CDR3. Germline CDR1 and CDR2: SGHTA and FQGNSA. V trimming: 2 bases; J trimming: 2 bases; junction bases outside the gene matches: 2. The CDR3 here is CASSLTSGGTTDTQYF. In DNA form, the CDR3 reads TGTGCCAGCAGCTTAACTAGCGGGGGGACCACAGATACGCAGTATTTT.

Comments on this clone: Other nucleotide sequences from this sample produce the same CDR3. The chain uses TRBV10-3 and TRBJ1-1; D unresolved. The CDR3 is 13 amino acids. The V and J ends lost 3 bases and 0 bases respectively, with 5 bases between them. Germline loops: CDR1 ENHRY, CDR2 SYGVKD. CDR3 protein: CAISDSMNTEAFF. The CDR3 coding sequence is TGTGCCATCAGTGATTCTATGAACACTGAAGCTTTCTTT.

V and J are TRBV28 and TRBJ1-1; 8 bases agree with TRBD1. Germline V gene sequence: CDR1 MDHEN, CDR2 SYDVKM. The junction had 7 bases not matched to a gene; V was cut back by 6 bases and J by 1 base. CDR3 length equals 15 residues. CDR3 DNA: TGTGCCAGCAGCCCAACAGGGGGATCGAACACTGAAGCTTTCTTT. This translates into CASSPTGGSNTEAFF.

This rearrangement joins TRBV2 to TRBJ1-2, with 8 bases fitting TRBD1. V gave up 4 bases and J gave up 8 bases; unmatched junction bases: 3. The germline CDR1 and CDR2 sequences are SNHLY and FYNNEI. The CDR3 length is 12 residues. CDR3 nucleotide sequence: TGTGCCAGCAGTGGTACAGGGGGAGGCTACACCTTC. Translation gives CASSGTGGGYTF.

This clone occurred once. The chain uses TRBV6-5 and TRBJ2-5; a possible D gene is TRBD2 (5 bases). Germline V gene sequence: CDR1 MNHEY, CDR2 SVGAGI. CDR3 length equals 13 residues. V was pared by 0 bases and J by 9 bases, with 11 bases between. The CDR3 DNA follows: TGTGCCAGCAGTTACTCCCCGGGGTGGGCCCAGTACTTC. Translation gives CASSYSPGWAQYF.

The rearrangement uses TRBV19 and TRBJ2-5, with 8 bases aligning to TRBD2. This CDR3 is 17 amino acids long. Unmatched junction bases numbered 11, after V lost 2 bases and J lost 3 bases. Germline lookup yields CDR1 LNHDA and CDR2 SQIVND (reference sequence). The CDR3 DNA reads as TGTGCCAGTAGTATACGGCCGGTCACTAGCGGAAAAGAGACCCAGTACTTC. It encodes CASSIRPVTSGKETQYF.

This chain links TRBV30 with TRBJ1-6; maybe TRBD1 (6 bases). Between the trimmed V and J ends, which lost 1 base and 7 bases, there was a span of 8 bases. Germline lookup yields CDR1 GTSNPN and CDR2 SVGIG (reference sequence). The CDR3 sequence is 13 residues long. CDR3 region: CAWSAQGNSPLHF. The CDR3 DNA sequence: TGTGCCTGGAGTGCACAGGGAAATTCACCCCTCCACTTT.

J is TRBJ2-1 and V is TRBV2, with TRBD2 as a possible D gene (5 bases). The CDR3 length is 15 residues. The germline V gene encodes CDR1 SNHLY and CDR2 FYNNEI. Between the trimmed V and J ends, which lost 1 base and 4 bases, there was a span of 11 bases. Here the CDR3 DNA reads TGTGCCAGCAGTGAAGGGCGGAGCGGATACAATGAGCAGTTCTTC. Translated: CASSEGRSGYNEQFF.

The rearrangement links TRBV4-2 to TRBJ2-2; TRBD2 matches 12 bases. V shed 2 bases and J 0 bases; nucleotides not matched to a gene: 7. Germline-derived CDR1 and CDR2 are LGHNA and YNFKEQ. The CDR3 contains 19 residues. The CDR3 loop reads CASSQNPSGRGSNTGELFF. DNA for the CDR3: TGTGCCAGCAGCCAAAACCCTAGCGGGAGGGGATCGAACACCGGGGAGCTGTTTTTT.

The chain recombines TRBV27 with TRBJ2-3; tentative D call: TRBD2 (6 bases). Trimming pared 5 bases from V and 3 bases from J, leaving 9 bases between. Per germline, CDR1 MNHEY and CDR2 SMNVEV (reference sequence). The CDR3 is made up of 13 amino acids. CDR3 DNA sequence: TGTGCCAGCAGTAGAGGGAGGACAGATACGCAGTATTTT. Translated: CASSRGRTDTQYF.

This chain uses TRBV3-1 (or the pseudogene TRBV3-2) with TRBJ1-6; D unresolved. CDR1 is LGHDT, CDR2 YNNKEL, per germline (reference sequence). CDR3 length: 13 residues. The V gene lost 2 bases and the J gene lost 10 bases, with 9 bases spanning the gap. CDR3 bases: TGTGCCAGCAGCCAAAAGTCTGGCTCACCCCTCCACTTT. Amino acids: CASSQKSGSPLHF.

The chain has TRBV28 and TRBJ2-7; D remains unclear. The germline V and J ends were trimmed by 5 bases and 6 bases, with 20 bases remaining between them. This CDR3 comprises 15 residues. Germline CDR1 reads MDHEN; CDR2 reads SYDVKM. CDR3 loop: CASSPVVPQSAEQYF. The CDR3 DNA follows: TGTGCCAGCAGTCCCGTGGTCCCCCAGAGCGCCGAGCAGTACTTC.

The J gene is TRBJ2-2, the V gene TRBV20-1, with D perhaps matching TRBD2 (6 bases). The CDR3 consists of 14 residues. Germline CDR1 and CDR2: DFQATT and SNEGSKA (reference sequence). Trimming pared 3 bases from V and 0 bases from J, leaving 8 bases between. CDR3 in amino acids: CSASTGANTGELFF. The CDR3 DNA reads TGCAGTGCTAGTACGGGGGCGAACACCGGGGAGCTGTTTTTT.

This chain links TRBV18 with TRBJ1-1; 8 nucleotides align to TRBD1. Trimming took 2 bases from V and 1 from J; bases not matched to a gene: 0. Germline V CDR1 and CDR2: KGHSH, LQKENI. This CDR3 is built from 14 residues. CDR3 nucleotides: TGTGCCAGCTCACCAGACAGGGGGAACACTGAAGCTTTCTTT. Translation: CASSPDRGNTEAFF.